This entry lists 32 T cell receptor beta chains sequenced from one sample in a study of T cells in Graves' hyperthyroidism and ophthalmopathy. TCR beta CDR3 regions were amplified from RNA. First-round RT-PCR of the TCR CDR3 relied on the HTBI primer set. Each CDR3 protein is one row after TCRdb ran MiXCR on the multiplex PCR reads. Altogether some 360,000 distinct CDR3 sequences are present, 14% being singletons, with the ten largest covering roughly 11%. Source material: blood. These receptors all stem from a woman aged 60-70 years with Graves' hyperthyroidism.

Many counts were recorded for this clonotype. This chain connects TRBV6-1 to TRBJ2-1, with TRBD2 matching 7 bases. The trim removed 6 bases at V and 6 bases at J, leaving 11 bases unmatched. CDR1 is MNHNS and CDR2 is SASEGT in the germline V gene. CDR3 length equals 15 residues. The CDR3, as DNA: TGTGCCAGCAGGGGTCAAAGCGGGACTCTCAATGAGCAGTTCTTC. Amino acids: CASRGQSGTLNEQFF.

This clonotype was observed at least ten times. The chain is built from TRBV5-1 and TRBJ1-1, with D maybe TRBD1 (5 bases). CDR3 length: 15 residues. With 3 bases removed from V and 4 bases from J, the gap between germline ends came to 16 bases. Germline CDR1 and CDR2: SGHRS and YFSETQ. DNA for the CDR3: TGCGCCAGCAGCTCGGGGATCGGGGGTCGCACTGAAGCTTTCTTT. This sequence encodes CASSSGIGGRTEAFF.

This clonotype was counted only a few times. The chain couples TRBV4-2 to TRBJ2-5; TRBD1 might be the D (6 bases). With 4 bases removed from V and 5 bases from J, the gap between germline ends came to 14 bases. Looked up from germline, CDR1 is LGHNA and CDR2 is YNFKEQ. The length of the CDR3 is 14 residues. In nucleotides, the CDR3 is TGTGCCAGCAGCCGGTCACAGGGCCTGGAGACCCAGTACTTC. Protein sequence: CASSRSQGLETQYF.

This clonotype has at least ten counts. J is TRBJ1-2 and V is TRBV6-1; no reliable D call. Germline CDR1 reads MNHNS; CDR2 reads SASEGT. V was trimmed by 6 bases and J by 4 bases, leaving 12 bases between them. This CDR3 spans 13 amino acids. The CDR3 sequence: CASRGDLSYGYTF. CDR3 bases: TGTGCCAGCAGAGGCGACCTAAGCTATGGCTACACCTTC.

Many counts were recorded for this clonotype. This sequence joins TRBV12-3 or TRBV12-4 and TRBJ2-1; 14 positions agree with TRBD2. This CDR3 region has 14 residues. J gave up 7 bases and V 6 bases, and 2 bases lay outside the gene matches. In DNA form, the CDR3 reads TGTGCCAGCAGAAGGACTAGCGGGAGGAATGAGCAGTTCTTC. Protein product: CASRRTSGRNEQFF.

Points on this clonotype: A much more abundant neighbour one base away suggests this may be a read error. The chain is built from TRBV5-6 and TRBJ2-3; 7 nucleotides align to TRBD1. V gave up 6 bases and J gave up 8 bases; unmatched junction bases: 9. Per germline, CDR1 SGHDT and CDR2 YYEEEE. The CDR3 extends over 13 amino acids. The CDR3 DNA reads TGTGCCAGCAACCAACAGGGGCCGGGTACGCAGTATTTT. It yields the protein CASNQQGPGTQYF.

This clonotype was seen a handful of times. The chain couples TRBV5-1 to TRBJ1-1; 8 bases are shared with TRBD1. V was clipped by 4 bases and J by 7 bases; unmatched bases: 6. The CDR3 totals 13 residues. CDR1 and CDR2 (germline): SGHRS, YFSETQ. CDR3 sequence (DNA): TGCGCCAGCAGCGGCGGACAGGGCGTTGAAGCTTTCTTT. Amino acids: CASSGGQGVEAFF. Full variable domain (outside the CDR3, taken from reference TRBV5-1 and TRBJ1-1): KAGVTQTPRYLIKTRGQQVTLSCSPISGHRSVSWYQQTPGQGLQFLFEYFSETQRNKGNFPGRFSGRQFSNSRSEMNVSTLELGDSALYLCASSGGQGVEAFFGQGTRLTVV.

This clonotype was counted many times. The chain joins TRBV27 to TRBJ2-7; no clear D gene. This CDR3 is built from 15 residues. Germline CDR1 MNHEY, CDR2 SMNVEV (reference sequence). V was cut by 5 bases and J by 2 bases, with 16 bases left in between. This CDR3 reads CASSLDAYGPYEQYF. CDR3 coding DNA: TGTGCCAGCAGTCTCGACGCGTACGGCCCCTACGAGCAGTACTTC.

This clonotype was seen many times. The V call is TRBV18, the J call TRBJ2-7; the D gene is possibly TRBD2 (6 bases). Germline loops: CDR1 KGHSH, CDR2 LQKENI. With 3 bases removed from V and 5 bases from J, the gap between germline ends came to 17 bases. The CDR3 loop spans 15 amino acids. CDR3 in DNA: TGTGCCAGCTCACCCGAGTGTCCGTGGAGGGACGAGCAGTACTTC. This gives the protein CASSPECPWRDEQYF.

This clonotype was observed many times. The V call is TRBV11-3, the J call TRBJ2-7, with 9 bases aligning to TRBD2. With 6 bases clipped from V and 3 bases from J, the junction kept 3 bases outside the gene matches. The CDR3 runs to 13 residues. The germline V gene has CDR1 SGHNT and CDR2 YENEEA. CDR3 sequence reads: CASRTSGYYEQYF. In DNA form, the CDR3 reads TGTGCCAGCAGGACTAGCGGATACTACGAGCAGTACTTC.

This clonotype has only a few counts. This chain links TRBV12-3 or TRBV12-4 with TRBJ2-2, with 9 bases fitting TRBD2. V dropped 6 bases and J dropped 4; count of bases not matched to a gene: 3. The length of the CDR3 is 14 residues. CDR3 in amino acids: CASSEREVTGELFF. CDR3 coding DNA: TGTGCCAGCAGCGAGCGGGAGGTCACCGGGGAGCTGTTTTTT.

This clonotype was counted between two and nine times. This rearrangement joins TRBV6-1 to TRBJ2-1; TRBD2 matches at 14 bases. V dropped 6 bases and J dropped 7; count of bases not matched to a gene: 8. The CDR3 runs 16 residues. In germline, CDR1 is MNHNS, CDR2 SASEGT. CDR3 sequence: CASRTGTSGSLNEQFF. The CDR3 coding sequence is TGTGCCAGCAGGACCGGGACTAGCGGGAGTCTGAATGAGCAGTTCTTC.

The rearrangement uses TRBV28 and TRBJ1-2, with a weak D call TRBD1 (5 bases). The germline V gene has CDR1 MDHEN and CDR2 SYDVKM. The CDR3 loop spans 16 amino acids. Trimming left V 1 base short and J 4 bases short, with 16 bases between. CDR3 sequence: CASSLSNPGLSYGYTF. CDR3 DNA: TGTGCCAGCAGTTTATCAAATCCGGGACTGAGCTATGGCTACACCTTC.

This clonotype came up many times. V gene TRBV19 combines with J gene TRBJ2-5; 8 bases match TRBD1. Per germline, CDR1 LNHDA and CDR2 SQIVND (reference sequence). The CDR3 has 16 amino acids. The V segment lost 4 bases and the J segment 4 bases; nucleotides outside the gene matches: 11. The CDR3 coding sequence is TGTGCCAGTAGTAGAGACAGGGGTGAAGCGGTAGAGACCCAGTACTTC. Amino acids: CASSRDRGEAVETQYF.

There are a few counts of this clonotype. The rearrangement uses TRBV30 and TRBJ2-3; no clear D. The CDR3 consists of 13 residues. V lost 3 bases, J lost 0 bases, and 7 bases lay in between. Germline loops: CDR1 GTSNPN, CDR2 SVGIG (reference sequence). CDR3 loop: CAWSPGSTDTQYF. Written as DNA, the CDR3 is TGTGCCTGGAGCCCCGGTAGCACAGATACGCAGTATTTT. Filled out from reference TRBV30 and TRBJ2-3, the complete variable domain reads SQTIHQWPATLVQPVGSPLSLECTVEGTSNPNLYWYRQAAGRGLQLLFYSVGIGQISSEVPQNLSASRPQDRQFILSSKKLLLSDSGFYLCAWSPGSTDTQYFGPGTRLTVL.

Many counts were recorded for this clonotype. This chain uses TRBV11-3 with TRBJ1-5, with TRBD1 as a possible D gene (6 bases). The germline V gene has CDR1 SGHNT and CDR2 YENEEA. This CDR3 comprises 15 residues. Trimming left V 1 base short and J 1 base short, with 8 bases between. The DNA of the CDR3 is TGTGCCAGCAGCTTAGTGGGGGGCAGCAATCAGCCCCAGCATTTT. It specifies CASSLVGGSNQPQHF. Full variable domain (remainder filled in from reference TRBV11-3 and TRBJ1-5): EAGVVQSPRYKIIEKKQPVAFWCNPISGHNTLYWYLQNLGQGPELLIRYENEEAVDDSQLPKDRFSAERLKGVDSTLKIQPAELGDSAVYLCASSLVGGSNQPQHFGDGTRLSIL.

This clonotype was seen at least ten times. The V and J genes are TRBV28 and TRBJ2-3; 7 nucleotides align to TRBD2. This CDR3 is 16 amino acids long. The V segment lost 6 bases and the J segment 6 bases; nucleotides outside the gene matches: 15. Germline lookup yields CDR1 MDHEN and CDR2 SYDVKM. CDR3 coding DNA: TGTGCCAGCAGGGGGTGGGGGGGACCCAGCTCCGATACGCAGTATTTT. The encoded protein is CASRGWGGPSSDTQYF.

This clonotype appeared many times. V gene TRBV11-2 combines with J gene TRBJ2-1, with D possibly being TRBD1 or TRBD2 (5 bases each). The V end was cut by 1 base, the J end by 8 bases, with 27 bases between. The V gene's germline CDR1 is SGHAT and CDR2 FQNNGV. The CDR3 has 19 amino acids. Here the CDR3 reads CASSLAPWGTTTQAHEQFF. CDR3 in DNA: TGTGCCAGCAGCTTAGCCCCGTGGGGGACCACTACTCAGGCCCATGAGCAGTTCTTC.

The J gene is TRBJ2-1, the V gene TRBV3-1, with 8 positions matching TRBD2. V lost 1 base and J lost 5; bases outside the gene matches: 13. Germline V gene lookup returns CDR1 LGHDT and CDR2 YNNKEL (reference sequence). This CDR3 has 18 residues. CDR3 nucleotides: TGTGCCAGCAGCCAAGTACCGGCACTAGCGGTTGCCGACAATGAGCAGTTCTTC. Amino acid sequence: CASSQVPALAVADNEQFF.

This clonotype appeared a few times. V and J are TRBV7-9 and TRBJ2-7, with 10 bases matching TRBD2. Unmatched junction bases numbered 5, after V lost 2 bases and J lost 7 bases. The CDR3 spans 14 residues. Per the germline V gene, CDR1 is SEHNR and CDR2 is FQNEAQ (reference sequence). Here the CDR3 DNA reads TGTGCCAGCAGCTTACTAGCGGGAGTGGTTGAGCAGTACTTC. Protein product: CASSLLAGVVEQYF.

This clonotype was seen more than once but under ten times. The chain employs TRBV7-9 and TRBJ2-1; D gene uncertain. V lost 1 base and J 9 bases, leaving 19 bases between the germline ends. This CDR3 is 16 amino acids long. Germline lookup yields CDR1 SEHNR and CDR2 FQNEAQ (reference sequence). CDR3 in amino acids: CASSLEAGGPGTEQFF. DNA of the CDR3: TGTGCCAGCAGCTTAGAAGCAGGTGGACCCGGTACTGAGCAGTTCTTC.

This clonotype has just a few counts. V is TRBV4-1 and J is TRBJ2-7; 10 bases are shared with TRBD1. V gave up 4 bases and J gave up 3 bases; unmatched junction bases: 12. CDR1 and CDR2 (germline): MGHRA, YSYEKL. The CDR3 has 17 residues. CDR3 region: CASSRAPGTGEGYEQYF. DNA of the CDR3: TGCGCCAGCAGCCGCGCCCCTGGGACAGGGGAGGGCTACGAGCAGTACTTC.

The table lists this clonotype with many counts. The CDR3 protein is CASSSYRGRDSPLHF. The DNA for the CDR3 is TGTGCCAGCAGCTCATACAGGGGTCGGGATTCACCCCTCCACTTT. The chain is built from TRBV11-2 and TRBJ1-6; 7 bases map to TRBD1. The germline CDR1 and CDR2 sequences are SGHAT and FQNNGV. Trimming took 4 bases from V and 8 from J; bases not matched to a gene: 8. The CDR3 covers 15 residues.

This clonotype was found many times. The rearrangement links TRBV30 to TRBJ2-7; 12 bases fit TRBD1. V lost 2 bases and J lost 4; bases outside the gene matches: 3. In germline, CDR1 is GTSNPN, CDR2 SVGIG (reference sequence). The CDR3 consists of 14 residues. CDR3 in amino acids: CAWSPGQGAYEQYF. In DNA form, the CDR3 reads TGTGCCTGGAGTCCGGGACAGGGGGCGTACGAGCAGTACTTC.

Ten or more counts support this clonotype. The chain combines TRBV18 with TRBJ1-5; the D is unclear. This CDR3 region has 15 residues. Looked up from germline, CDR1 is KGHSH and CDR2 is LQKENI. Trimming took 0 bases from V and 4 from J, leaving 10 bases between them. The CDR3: CASSPPSGGNQPQHF. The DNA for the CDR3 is TGTGCCAGCTCACCACCCTCGGGAGGTAATCAGCCCCAGCATTTT.

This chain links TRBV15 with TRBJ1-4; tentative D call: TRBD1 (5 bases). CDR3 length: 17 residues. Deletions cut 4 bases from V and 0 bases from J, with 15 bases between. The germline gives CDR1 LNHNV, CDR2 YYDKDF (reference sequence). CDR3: CATSTRDGGATNEKLFF. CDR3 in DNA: TGTGCCACCAGCACCCGAGACGGAGGGGCAACTAATGAAAAACTGTTTTTT.

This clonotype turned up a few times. The chain's CDR3 is CASSKGQGVIQETQYF. The CDR3 DNA is TGCGCCAGCAGCAAGGGACAGGGAGTTATCCAAGAGACCCAGTACTTC. V gene TRBV5-1 combines with J gene TRBJ2-5, with 9 bases fitting TRBD1. The ends lost 4 bases at V and 1 base at J; junction bases unmatched: 8. The CDR3 extends over 16 amino acids. Germline V CDR1 and CDR2: SGHRS, YFSETQ.

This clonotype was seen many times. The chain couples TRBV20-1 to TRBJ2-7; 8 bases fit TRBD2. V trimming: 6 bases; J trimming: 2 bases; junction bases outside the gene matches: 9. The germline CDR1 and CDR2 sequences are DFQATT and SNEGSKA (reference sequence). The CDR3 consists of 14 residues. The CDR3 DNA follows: TGCAGTGCCCAATTGACTAGCGCTACCTACGAGCAGTACTTC. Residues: CSAQLTSATYEQYF.

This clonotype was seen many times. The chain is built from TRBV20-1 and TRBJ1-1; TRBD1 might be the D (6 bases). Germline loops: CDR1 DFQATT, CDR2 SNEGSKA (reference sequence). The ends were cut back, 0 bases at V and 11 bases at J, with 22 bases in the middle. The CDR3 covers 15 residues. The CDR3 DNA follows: TGCAGTGCTAGAGATTGGGGGGGCAGGGCCGTGCGGGCTTTCTTT. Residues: CSARDWGGRAVRAFF.

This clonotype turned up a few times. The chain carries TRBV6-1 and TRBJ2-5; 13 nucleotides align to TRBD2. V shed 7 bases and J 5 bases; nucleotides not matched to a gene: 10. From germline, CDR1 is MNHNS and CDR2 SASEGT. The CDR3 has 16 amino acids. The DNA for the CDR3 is TGTGCCAGCAACCCACTAGCGGGAGGGCCCGTGGAGACCCAGTACTTC. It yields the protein CASNPLAGGPVETQYF.

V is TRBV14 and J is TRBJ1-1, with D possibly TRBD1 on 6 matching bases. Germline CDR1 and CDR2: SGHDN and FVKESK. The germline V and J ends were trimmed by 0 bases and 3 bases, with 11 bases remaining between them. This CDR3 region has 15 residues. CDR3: CASSQERGADTEAFF. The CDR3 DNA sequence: TGTGCCAGCAGCCAAGAGAGGGGGGCGGACACTGAAGCTTTCTTT.

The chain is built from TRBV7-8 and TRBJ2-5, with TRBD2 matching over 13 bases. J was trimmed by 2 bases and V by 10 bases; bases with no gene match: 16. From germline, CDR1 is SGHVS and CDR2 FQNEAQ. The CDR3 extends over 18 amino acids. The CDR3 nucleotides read TGTGCCACAAAAGGGACTGCGGGACTAGCGGGGAATCAAGAGACCCAGTACTTC. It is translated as CATKGTAGLAGNQETQYF.